This T cell receptor beta chain was captured by sequencing in a study of cytomegalovirus exposure and HLA in healthy donors. Study summary: From HLA-typed donors, an early data release held tens of millions of unique TCRs.

Vbeta (60) and Jbeta (13) primers were used in the PCR. The assay was immunoSEQ multiplex PCR, and TCRdb's table has in-frame clones only and misses some. The sample holds about 200,000 clones, over 75% seen once. On this clone: The antigen remains unidentified.

V trimming: 2 bases; J trimming: 1 base; junction bases outside the gene matches: 11. CDR3 size: 17 residues. Study conclusions and caveats: Among TCR beta chains, those listed as cytomegalovirus-associated numbered approximately 150. Earlier results showed most TCR beta V segments being productive about 87% or about 30% of the time.

Source material: PBMCs. This clonotype was sampled from a man aged 18-30 years in good health and CMV-seronegative. The rearrangement joins TRBV5-3 to TRBJ2-5; TRBD1 agrees at 7 bases. TRBV5-3 is placed among ORFs of uncertain function. The CDR3 DNA reads as TGTGCCAGAAGCTTAGGGGTCCGACAGGGTCTCCAAGAGACCCAGTACTTC. The encoded protein is CARSLGVRQGLQETQYF.